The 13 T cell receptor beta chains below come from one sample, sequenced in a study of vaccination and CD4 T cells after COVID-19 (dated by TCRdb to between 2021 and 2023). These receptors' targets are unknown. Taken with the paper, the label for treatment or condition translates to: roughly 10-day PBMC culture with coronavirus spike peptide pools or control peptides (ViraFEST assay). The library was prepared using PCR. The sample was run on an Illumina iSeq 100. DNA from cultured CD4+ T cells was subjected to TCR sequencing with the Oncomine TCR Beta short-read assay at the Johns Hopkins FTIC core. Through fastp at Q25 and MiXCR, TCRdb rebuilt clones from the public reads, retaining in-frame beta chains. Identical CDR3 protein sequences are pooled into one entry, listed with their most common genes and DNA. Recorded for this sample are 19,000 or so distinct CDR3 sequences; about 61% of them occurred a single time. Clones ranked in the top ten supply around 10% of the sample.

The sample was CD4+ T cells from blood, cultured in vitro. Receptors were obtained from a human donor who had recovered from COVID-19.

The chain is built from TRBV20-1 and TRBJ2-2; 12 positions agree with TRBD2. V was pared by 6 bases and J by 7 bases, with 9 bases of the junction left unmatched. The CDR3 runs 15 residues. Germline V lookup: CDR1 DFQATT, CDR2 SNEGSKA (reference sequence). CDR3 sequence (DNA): TGCAGTGCCCCCCTAGCGGGGGGGCCTATCGGGGAGCTGTTTTTT. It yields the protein CSAPLAGGPIGELFF.

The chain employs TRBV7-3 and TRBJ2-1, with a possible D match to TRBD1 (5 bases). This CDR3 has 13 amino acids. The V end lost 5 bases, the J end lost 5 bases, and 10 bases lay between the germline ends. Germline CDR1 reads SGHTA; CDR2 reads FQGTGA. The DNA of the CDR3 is TGTGCCAGCAGCGGCAGGGCACACAATGAGCAGTTCTTC. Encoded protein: CASSGRAHNEQFF.

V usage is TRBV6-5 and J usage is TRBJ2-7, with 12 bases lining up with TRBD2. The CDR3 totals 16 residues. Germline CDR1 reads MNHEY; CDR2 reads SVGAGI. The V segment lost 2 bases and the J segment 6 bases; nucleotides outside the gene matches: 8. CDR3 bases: TGTGCCAGCAGTTACCCCCGACTAGCGGGAGTTCGCGAGCAGTACTTC. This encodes CASSYPRLAGVREQYF.

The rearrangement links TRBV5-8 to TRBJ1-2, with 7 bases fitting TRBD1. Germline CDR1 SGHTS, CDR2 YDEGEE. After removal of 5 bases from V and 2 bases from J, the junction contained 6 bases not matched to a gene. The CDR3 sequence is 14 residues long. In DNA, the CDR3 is TGTGCCAGCAGACAACGCAGGGGGAACTATGGCTACACCTTC. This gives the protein CASRQRRGNYGYTF.

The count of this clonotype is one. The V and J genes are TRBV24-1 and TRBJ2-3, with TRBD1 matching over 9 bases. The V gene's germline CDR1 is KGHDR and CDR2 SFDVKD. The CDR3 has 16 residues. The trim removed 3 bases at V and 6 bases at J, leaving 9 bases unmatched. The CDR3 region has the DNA TGTGCCACCAGTGATCCACTACAGGGGGCGAGGGATACGCAGTATTTT. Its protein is CATSDPLQGARDTQYF.

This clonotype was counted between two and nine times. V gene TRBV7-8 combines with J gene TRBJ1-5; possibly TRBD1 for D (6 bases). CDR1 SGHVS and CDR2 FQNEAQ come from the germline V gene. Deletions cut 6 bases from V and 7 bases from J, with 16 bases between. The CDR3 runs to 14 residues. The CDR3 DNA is TGTGCCAGCAGTCGGGTCGGGGGCGCCCAGCCCCAGCATTTT. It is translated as CASSRVGGAQPQHF.

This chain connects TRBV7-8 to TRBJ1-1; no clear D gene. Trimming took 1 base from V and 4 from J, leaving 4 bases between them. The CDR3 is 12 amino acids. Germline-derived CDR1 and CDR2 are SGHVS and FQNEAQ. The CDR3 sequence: CASSLDSTEAFF. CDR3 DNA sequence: TGTGCCAGCAGCTTAGACAGCACTGAAGCTTTCTTT.

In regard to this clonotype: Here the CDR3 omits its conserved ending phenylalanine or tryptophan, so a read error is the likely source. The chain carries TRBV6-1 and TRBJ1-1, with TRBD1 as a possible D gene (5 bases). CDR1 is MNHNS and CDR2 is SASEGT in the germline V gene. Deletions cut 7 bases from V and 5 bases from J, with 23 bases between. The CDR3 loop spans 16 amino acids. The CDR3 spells CASTSPGGGRGTEAFY. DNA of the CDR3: TGTGCCAGCACCTCTCCCGGCGGGGGAAGAGGGACTGAAGCTTTCTAT.

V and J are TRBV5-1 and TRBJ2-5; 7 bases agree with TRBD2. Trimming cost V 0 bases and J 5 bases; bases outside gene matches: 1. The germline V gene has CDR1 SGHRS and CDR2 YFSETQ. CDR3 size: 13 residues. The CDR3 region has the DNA TGCGCCAGCAGCTTGGAGGGAGGGGAGACCCAGTACTTC. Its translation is CASSLEGGETQYF. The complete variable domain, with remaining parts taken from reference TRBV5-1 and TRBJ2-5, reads KAGVTQTPRYLIKTRGQQVTLSCSPISGHRSVSWYQQTPGQGLQFLFEYFSETQRNKGNFPGRFSGRQFSNSRSEMNVSTLELGDSALYLCASSLEGGETQYFGPGTRLLVL.

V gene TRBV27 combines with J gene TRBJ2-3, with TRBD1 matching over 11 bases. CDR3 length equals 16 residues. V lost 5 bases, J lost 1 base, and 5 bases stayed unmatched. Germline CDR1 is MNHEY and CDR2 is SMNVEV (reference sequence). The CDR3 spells CASSPWTGGGTDTQYF. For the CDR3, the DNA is TGTGCCAGCAGTCCGTGGACAGGGGGCGGCACAGATACGCAGTATTTT.

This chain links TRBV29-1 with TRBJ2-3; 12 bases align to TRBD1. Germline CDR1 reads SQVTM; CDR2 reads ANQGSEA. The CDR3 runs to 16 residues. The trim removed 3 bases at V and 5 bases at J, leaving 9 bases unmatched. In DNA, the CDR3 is TGCAGCGTTGAGGGGACCGGGACAGGGGGCGTAGATACGCAGTATTTT. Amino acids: CSVEGTGTGGVDTQYF.

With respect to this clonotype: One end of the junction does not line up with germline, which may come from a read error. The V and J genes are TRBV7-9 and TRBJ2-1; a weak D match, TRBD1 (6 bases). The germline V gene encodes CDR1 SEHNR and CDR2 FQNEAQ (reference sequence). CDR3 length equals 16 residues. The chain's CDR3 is CASSLGVQGGYNEQFF. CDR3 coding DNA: TGCGCCAGCAGCTTGGGGGTACAGGGCGGCTACAATGAGCAGTTCTTC.

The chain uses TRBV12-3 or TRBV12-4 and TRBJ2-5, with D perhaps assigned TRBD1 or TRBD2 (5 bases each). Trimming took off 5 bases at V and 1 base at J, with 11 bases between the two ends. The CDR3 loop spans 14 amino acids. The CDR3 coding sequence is TGTGCCAGCAGTGCCTCCGGGGCCCAAGAGACCCAGTACTTC. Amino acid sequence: CASSASGAQETQYF.